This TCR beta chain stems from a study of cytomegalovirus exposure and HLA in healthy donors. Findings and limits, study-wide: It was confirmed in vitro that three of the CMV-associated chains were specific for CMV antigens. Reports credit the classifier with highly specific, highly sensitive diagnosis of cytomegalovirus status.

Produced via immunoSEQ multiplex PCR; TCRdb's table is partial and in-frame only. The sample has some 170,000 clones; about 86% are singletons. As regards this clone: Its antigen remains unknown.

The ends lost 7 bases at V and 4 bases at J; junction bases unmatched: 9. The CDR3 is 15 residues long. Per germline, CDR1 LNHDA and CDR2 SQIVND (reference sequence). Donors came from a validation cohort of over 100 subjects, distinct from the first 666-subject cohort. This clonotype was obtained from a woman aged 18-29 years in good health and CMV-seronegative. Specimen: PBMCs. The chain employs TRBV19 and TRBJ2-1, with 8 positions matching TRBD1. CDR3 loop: CASTSDRGIYNEQFF. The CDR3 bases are TGTGCCAGTACCTCTGACAGGGGCATTTACAATGAGCAGTTCTTC.